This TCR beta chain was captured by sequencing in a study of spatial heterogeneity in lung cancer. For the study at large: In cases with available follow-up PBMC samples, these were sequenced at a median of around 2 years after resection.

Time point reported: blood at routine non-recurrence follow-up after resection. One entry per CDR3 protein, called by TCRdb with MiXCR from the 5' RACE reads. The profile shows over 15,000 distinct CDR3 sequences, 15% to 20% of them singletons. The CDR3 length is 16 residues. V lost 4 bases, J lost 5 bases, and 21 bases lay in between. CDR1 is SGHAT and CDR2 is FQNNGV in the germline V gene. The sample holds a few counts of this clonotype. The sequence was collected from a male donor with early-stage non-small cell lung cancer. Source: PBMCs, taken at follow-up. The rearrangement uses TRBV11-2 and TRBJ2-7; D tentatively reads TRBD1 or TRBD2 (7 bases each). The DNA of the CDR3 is TGTGCCAGCAGCTCCTTCCCCCAGGGGGGGCTTAACGAGCAGTACTTC. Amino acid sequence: CASSSFPQGGLNEQYF.